This T cell receptor beta chain was recovered during a study of T cells in Graves' hyperthyroidism and ophthalmopathy. Amplified TCR beta CDR3 regions derived from RNA transcripts. The TCR CDR3 was amplified in a first-round RT-PCR using the HTBI primer set. A single record per CDR3 protein comes from TCRdb applying MiXCR to the multiplex PCR reads. The table includes 300,000 to 450,000 distinct CDR3 sequences, less than 20% detected once. J was trimmed by 5 bases and V by 5 bases; bases with no gene match: 8. This CDR3 contains 16 residues. This clonotype was counted ten times or more. The clonotype originates from a woman under 30 with Graves' hyperthyroidism that later progressed to Graves' ophthalmopathy. The specimen was blood. The chain is built from TRBV12-3 or TRBV12-4 and TRBJ2-2, with 10 bases matching TRBD1. This chain's CDR3 is CASSRGQGIGTGELFF. CDR3 DNA: TGTGCCAGCAGTCGGGGACAGGGGATAGGAACCGGGGAGCTGTTTTTT.